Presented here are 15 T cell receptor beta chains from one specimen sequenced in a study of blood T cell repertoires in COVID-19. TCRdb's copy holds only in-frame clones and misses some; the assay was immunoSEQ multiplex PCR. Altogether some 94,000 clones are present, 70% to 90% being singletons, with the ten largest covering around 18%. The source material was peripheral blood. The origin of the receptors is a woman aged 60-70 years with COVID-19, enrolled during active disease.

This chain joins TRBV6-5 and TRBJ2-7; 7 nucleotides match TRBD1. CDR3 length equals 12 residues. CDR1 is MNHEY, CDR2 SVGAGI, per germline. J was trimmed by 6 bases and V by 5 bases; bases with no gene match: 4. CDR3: CASSRQGFEQYF. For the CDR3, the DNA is TGTGCCAGCAGTCGACAGGGTTTCGAGCAGTACTTC.

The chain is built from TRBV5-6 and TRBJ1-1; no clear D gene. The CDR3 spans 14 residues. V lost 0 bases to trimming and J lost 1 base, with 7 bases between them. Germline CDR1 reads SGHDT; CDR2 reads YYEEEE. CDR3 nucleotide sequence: TGTGCCAGCAGCTTGGGAACGAGGAACACTGAAGCTTTCTTT. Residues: CASSLGTRNTEAFF.

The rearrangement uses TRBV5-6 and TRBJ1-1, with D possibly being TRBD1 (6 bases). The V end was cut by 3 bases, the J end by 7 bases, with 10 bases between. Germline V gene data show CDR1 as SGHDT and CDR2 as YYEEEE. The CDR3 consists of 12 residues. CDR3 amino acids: CASSSGDIEAFF. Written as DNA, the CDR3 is TGTGCCAGCAGCTCCGGGGACATTGAAGCTTTCTTT.

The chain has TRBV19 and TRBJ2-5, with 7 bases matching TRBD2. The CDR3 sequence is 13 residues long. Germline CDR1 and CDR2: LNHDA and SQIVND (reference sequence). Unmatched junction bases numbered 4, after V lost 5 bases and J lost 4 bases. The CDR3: CASSRSGAETQYF. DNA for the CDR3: TGTGCCAGTAGTCGCAGCGGGGCAGAGACCCAGTACTTC.

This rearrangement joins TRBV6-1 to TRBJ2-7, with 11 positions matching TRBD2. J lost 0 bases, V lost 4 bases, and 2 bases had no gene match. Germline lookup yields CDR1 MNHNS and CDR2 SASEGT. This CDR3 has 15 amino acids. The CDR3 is CASSGTSGGSYEQYF. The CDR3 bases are TGTGCCAGCAGTGGAACTAGCGGGGGCTCCTACGAGCAGTACTTC.

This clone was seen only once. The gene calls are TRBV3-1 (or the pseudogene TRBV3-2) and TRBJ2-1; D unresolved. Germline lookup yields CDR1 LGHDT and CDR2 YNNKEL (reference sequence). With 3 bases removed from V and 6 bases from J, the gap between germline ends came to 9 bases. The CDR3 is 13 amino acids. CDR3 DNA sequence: TGTGCCAGCAGCCATGCTAGTCTCAATGAGCAGTTCTTC. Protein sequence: CASSHASLNEQFF.

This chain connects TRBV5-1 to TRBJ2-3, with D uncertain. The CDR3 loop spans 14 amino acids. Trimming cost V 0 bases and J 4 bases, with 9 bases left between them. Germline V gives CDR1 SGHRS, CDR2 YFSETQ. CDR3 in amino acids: CASSLAPEADTQYF. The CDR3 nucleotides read TGCGCCAGCAGCTTGGCCCCAGAGGCAGATACGCAGTATTTT.

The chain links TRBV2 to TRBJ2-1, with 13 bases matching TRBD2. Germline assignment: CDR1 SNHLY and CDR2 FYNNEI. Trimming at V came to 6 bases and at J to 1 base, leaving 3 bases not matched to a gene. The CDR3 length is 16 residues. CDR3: CASRGLAGESYNEQFF. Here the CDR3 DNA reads TGTGCCAGCAGAGGACTAGCGGGGGAGTCCTACAATGAGCAGTTCTTC.

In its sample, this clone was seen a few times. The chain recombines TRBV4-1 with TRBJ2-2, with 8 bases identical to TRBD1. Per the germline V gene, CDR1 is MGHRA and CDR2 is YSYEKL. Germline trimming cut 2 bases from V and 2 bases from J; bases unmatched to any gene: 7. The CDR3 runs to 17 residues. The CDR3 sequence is CASSQFLAGGNTGELFF. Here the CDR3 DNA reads TGCGCCAGCAGCCAATTTCTGGCAGGGGGCAACACCGGGGAGCTGTTTTTT.

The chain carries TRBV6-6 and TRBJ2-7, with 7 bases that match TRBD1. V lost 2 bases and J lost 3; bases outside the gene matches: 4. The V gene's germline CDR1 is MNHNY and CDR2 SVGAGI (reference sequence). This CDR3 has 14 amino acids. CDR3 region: CASSYGAGGYEQYF. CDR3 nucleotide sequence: TGTGCCAGCAGTTACGGGGCAGGGGGCTACGAGCAGTACTTC.

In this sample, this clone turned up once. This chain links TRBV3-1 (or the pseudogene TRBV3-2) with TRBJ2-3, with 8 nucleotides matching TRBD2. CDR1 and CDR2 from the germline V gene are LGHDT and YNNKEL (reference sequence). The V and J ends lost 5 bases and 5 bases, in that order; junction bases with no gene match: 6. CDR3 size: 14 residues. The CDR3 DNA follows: TGTGCCAGCAGCGCGGGGGGTTCCAGAGATACGCAGTATTTT. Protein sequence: CASSAGGSRDTQYF.

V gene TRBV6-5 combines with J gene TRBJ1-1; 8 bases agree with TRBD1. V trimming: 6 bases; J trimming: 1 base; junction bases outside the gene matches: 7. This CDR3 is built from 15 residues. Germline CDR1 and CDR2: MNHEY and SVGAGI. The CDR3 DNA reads TGTGCCAGCAGCCCCGGACAGGGCGCGAACACTGAAGCTTTCTTT. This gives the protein CASSPGQGANTEAFF.

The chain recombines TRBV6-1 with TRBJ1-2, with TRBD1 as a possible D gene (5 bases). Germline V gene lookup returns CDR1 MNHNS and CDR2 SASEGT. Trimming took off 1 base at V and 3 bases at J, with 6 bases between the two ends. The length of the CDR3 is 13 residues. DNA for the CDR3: TGTGCCAGCAGTGAAGGGGGGGACTATGGCTACACCTTC. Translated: CASSEGGDYGYTF.

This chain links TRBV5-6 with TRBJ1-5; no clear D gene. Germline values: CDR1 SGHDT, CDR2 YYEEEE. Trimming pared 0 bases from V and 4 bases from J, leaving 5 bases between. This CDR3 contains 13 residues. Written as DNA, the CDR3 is TGTGCCAGCAGCTTGGATCGGAATCAGCCCCAGCATTTT. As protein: CASSLDRNQPQHF.

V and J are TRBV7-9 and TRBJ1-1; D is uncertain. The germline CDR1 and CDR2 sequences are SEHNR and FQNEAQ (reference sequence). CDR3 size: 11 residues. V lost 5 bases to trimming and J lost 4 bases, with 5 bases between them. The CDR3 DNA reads TGTGCCAGCAGCCAACTCACTGAAGCTTTCTTT. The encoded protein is CASSQLTEAFF. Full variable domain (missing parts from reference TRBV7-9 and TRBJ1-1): DTGVSQNPRHKITKRGQNVTFRCDPISEHNRLYWYRQTLGQGPEFLTYFQNEAQLEKSRLLSDRFSAERPKGSFSTLEIQRTEQGDSAMYLCASSQLTEAFFGQGTRLTVV.